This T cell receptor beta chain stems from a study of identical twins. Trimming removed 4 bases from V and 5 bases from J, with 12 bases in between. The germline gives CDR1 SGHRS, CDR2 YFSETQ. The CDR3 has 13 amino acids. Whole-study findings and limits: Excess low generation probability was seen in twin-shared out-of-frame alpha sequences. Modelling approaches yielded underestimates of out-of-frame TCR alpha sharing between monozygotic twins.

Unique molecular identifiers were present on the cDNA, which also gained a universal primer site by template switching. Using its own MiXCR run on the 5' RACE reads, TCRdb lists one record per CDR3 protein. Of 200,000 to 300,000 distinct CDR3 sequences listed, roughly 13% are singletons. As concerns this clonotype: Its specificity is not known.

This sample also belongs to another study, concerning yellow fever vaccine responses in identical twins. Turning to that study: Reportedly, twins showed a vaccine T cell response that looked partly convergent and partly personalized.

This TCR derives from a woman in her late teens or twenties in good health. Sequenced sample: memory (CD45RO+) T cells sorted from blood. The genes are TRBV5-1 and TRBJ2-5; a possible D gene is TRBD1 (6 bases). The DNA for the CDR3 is TGCGCCAGCAGCGCACAGGGTGGGGAGACCCAGTACTTC. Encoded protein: CASSAQGGETQYF.